Following are 4 T cell receptor beta chains from one sample sequenced in a study of CD8+ T cells in alopecia areata. Treatment of the sample: oral pan-JAK inhibitor, 5-10 mg twice daily. The authors extracted RNA and reverse transcribed it into cDNA as the sequencing template. Data came from immunoSEQ multiplex PCR; TCRdb stores just in-frame clones and leaves some out. This table holds tens of thousands of clones, roughly 46% found once. Material: CD8+ T cells sorted from blood, obtained at roughly week 36, from a patient treated with tofacitinib. The origin of the receptors is a human donor with alopecia areata.

The chain employs TRBV4-1 and TRBJ2-5, with D perhaps being TRBD1 or TRBD2 (5 bases each). Germline values: CDR1 MGHRA, CDR2 YSYEKL. This CDR3 contains 15 residues. Trimming stripped 2 bases from V and 2 bases from J, with 12 bases between. The CDR3 DNA sequence: TGCGCCAGCAGCCAACAAGGGACCTATCAAGAGACCCAGTACTTC. Its protein product is CASSQQGTYQETQYF.

This clone has a handful of counts. The chain's CDR3 is CASKTSGSFADTQYF. CDR3 nucleotide sequence: TGTGCCAGCAAGACTAGCGGGAGTTTCGCAGATACGCAGTATTTT. The V gene is TRBV2, the J gene TRBJ2-3, with 12 nucleotides matching TRBD2. The CDR3 runs to 15 residues. V lost 7 bases and J lost 4; bases outside the gene matches: 6. Per the germline V gene, CDR1 is SNHLY and CDR2 is FYNNEI.

This clone was detected only a few times. The chain joins TRBV27 to TRBJ2-7; 11 positions agree with TRBD2. V was clipped by 5 bases and J by 3 bases; unmatched bases: 3. The CDR3 has 14 amino acids. Germline CDR1 reads MNHEY; CDR2 reads SMNVEV (reference sequence). CDR3 nucleotides: TGTGCCAGCAGTCTAGCGGGAGGCTTCTACGAGCAGTACTTC. This sequence encodes CASSLAGGFYEQYF.

The V gene is TRBV25-1, the J gene TRBJ1-2; D remains unclear. Germline assignment: CDR1 MGHDK and CDR2 SYGVNS. Between the trimmed V and J ends, which lost 4 bases and 4 bases, there was a span of 19 bases. The CDR3 runs to 16 residues. The CDR3 loop reads CASSVSPGQDSYGYTF. In DNA form, the CDR3 reads TGTGCCAGCAGTGTCTCCCCTGGGCAGGACTCCTATGGCTACACCTTC.